This record looks at one T cell receptor beta chain sequence and its context. Its matching antigen is unknown. CDR3 length: 14 residues. V lost 1 base and J 2 bases, leaving 9 bases between the germline ends. Germline loops: CDR1 SGHTA, CDR2 FQGNSA. The sample belongs to a study of shared clonotypes between healthy human individuals. The overall study: CD4 naive and CD4 memory each took three plates per donor, while CD8 naive took two and CD8 memory one.

Points from the study as a whole: Tissues were not sampled, only blood, and their repertoires likely differ.

Assay: immunoSEQ multiplex PCR; the TCRdb copy retains only in-frame clones and omits some. The table shows about 980,000 clones, with about 80% occurring only once. V and J are TRBV7-2 and TRBJ2-7; TRBD2 might be the D (6 bases). Specimen: memory CD4+ T cells sorted from blood. Indicated subset: CD45RA-negative fraction. The TCR originated in a man aged 18 to 30 in good health. The CDR3 DNA reads TGTGCCAGCAGCTTAGGGGGGGTAGCCTACGAGCAGTACTTC. This encodes CASSLGGVAYEQYF.